The clone carrying this T cell receptor beta chain was seen once. Its antigen is still unknown. The data stem from a study of graft-versus-host responses after intestinal transplantation. Study information: In this cohort, recipients had multivisceral, liver-intestinal, or isolated intestinal transplants. Each recipient received anti-thymocyte globulin induction, then tacrolimus and steroids for about 3 years. Findings of the study overall: Those patients showing graft-donor T cell macrochimerism displayed high graft-versus-host to host-versus-graft clonal ratios in allografts. Circulating GvH clone levels at their peak were associated with HvG declines (early post-transplant).

Repertoires were generated with immunoSEQ multiplex PCR, while TCRdb's copy carries only in-frame clones and drops some. The table has over 120,000 clones, around 90% seen once; the top ten hold around 0.19%. Per the germline V gene, CDR1 is SGHNT and CDR2 is YYREEE (reference sequence). The V and J ends lost 6 bases and 3 bases, in that order; junction bases with no gene match: 21. The CDR3 spans 20 residues. The sequenced sample was unstimulated CD4+ T cells sorted from spleen or lymph node cells, obtained before intestinal transplant. The sequence was collected from a human donor who received an intestinal transplant. V gene TRBV5-4 combines with J gene TRBJ1-2; 12 positions match TRBD1. CDR3: CASNSGTGGRIESTYYGYTF. The CDR3 DNA is TGTGCCAGCAACTCCGGGACAGGGGGCCGGATCGAAAGTACGTACTATGGCTACACCTTC.